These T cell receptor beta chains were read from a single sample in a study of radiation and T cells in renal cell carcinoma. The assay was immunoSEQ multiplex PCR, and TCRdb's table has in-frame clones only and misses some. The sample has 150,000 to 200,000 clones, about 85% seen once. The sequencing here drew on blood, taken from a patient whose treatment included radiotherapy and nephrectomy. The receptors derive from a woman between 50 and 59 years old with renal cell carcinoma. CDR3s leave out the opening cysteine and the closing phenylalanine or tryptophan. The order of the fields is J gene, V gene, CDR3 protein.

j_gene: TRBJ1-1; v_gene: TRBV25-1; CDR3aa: ASSWTEGDTEAF
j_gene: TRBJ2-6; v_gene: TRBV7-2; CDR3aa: ASSRNSGANVLT
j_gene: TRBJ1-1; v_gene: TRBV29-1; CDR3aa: SVDSGGTEAF
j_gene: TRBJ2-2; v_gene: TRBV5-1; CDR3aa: ASSRPDSGQGNTGELF
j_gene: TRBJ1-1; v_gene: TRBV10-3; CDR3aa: AISEPRQGLNTEAF
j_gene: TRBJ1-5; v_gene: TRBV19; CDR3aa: ASSILDGGLAQPQH
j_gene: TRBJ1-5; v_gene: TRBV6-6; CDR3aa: ASTERGYNQPQH
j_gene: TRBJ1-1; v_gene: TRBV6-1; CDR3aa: ASRRGTNTEAF
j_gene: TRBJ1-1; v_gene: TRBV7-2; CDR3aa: ASSNSLNTEAF
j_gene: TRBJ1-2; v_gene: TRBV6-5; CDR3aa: ASSKNRGRDYGYT
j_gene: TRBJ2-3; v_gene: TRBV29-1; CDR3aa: SVGSSSGGAHTQY
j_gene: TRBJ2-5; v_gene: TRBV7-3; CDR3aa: ASSSAAGGRETQY
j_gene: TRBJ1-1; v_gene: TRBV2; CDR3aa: ASSSFRQVVKGEAF
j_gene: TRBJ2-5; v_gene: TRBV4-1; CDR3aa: ASSPRLAGPIETQY
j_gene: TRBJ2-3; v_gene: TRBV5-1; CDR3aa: ASNEADTQY
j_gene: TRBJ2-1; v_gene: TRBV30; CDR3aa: AWSLGLNNEQF
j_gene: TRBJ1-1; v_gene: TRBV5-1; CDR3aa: ASSLEVGRGGPF
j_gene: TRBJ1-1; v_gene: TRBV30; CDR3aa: AWSPGARPGTEAF
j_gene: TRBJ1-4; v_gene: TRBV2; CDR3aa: ASRPSSTNEKLF
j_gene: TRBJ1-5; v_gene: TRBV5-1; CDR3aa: ASSLGDRDQPQH
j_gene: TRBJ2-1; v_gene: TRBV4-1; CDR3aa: ASSQLAGGQDEQF
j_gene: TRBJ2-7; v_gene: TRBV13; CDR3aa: ASSLGRDSGEQY
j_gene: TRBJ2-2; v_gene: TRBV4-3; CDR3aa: ASSQDLASAGELF
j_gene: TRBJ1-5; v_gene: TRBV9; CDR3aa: ASSVGRGNQPQH
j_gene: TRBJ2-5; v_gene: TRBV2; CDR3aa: ASRGPSGETQY
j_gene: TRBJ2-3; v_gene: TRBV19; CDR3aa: ATSSTRADTQY
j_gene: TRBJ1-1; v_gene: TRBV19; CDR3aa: ASSILQNTEAF
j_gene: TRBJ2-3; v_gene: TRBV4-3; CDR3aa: ASSQQKGRDTQY